The 29 T cell receptor beta chains in this list originate from one sample, sequenced in a study of pediatric ulcerative colitis (dated by TCRdb to about 2019). The library was obtained by the immunoSEQ multiplex PCR assay. TCRdb re-hosts the immuneACCESS table, in-frame sequences only. Its copies lack some clones; in the studies checked, an unresolved V gene accounts for under half of them, and the cause for the rest is not known. The sample table shows over 10,000 clones, and about 74% are seen once. Of the sample, 4.5% is held by the ten largest clones. During colonoscopy, one to two pinch biopsies were obtained from the rectum for research. Input material: gut tissue. These receptors all come from a boy between 10 and 17 years old who was a control in a study of pediatric ulcerative colitis.

The CDR3 sequence is CASSLVGTGGYEQFF. As DNA, the CDR3 is TGTGCCAGCAGTTTAGTCGGGACAGGGGGCTATGAGCAGTTCTTC. The chain has TRBV27 and TRBJ2-1, with TRBD1 matching 12 bases. The CDR3 runs 15 residues. Germline V CDR1 and CDR2: MNHEY, SMNVEV (reference sequence). V shed 2 bases and J 8 bases; nucleotides not matched to a gene: 4.

This chain uses TRBV15 with TRBJ1-1; 7 bases line up with TRBD1. This CDR3 has 14 amino acids. The V segment lost 6 bases and the J segment 4 bases; nucleotides outside the gene matches: 8. Germline assignment: CDR1 LNHNV and CDR2 YYDKDF (reference sequence). The CDR3 region has the DNA TGTGCCACCAGTCCGGGACAGTTTCGCACTGAAGCTTTCTTT. This sequence encodes CATSPGQFRTEAFF.

In its sample, this clone was seen a few times. The V and J genes are TRBV5-1 and TRBJ2-3; TRBD1 might be the D (5 bases). The CDR3 totals 14 residues. V was cut by 5 bases and J by 0 bases, with 10 bases left in between. The germline V gene has CDR1 SGHRS and CDR2 YFSETQ. Here the CDR3 reads CASRLTESTDTQYF. CDR3 in DNA: TGCGCCAGCAGACTGACAGAAAGCACAGATACGCAGTATTTT.

This clone came up once. The gene calls are TRBV10-3 and TRBJ1-2, with 8 nucleotides matching TRBD1. Germline trimming cut 5 bases from V and 4 bases from J; bases unmatched to any gene: 6. The CDR3 totals 14 residues. CDR1 is ENHRY and CDR2 is SYGVKD in the germline V gene. CDR3 protein: CAISTGQGGYGYTF. CDR3 DNA sequence: TGTGCCATCAGTACCGGACAGGGAGGCTATGGCTACACCTTC.

The chain recombines TRBV20-1 with TRBJ1-1, with TRBD1 identical over 7 bases. Germline V gene data show CDR1 as DFQATT and CDR2 as SNEGSKA (reference sequence). The CDR3 is 11 residues long. The junction had 1 base not matched to a gene; V was cut back by 4 bases and J by 5 bases. As DNA, the CDR3 is TGCAGTGCTATACAGGGGACTGAAGCTTTCTTT. Its protein is CSAIQGTEAFF.

Only a few counts were recorded for this clone. The gene calls are TRBV4-1 and TRBJ1-1, with no clear D. Germline V CDR1 and CDR2: MGHRA, YSYEKL. Trimming took 7 bases from V and 2 from J, leaving 14 bases between them. The CDR3 is 14 amino acids. As DNA, the CDR3 is TGCGCCAGCACCACACGTTTGGGAAACACTGAAGCTTTCTTT. Translated: CASTTRLGNTEAFF.

This sequence joins TRBV6-5 and TRBJ1-1; D is uncertain. CDR3 length: 11 residues. The germline V gene encodes CDR1 MNHEY and CDR2 SVGAGI. Trimming took off 6 bases at V and 2 bases at J, with 4 bases between the two ends. DNA for the CDR3: TGTGCCAGCAGGGTTAACACTGAAGCTTTCTTT. This encodes CASRVNTEAFF.

The gene calls are TRBV28 and TRBJ2-1; 16 bases fit TRBD2. Germline V CDR1 and CDR2: MDHEN, SYDVKM. V lost 6 bases and J lost 4; bases outside the gene matches: 6. The CDR3 runs 17 residues. This CDR3 reads CASSKGLAGGGYNEQFF. The CDR3 nucleotides read TGTGCCAGCAGCAAGGGACTAGCGGGAGGGGGTTACAATGAGCAGTTCTTC.

This chain connects TRBV4-3 to TRBJ2-1; D gene ambiguous. Germline V lookup: CDR1 LGHNA, CDR2 YSLEER. The V and J ends lost 1 base and 2 bases respectively, with 6 bases between them. This CDR3 is 14 amino acids long. CDR3 coding DNA: TGCGCCAGCAGCCAAGGGGCAGCCTACAATGAGCAGTTCTTC. It specifies CASSQGAAYNEQFF.

As to this clone: The same CDR3 is also encoded by other DNA sequences in this sample. The chain carries TRBV19 and TRBJ2-3; TRBD2 agrees at 8 bases. V shed 5 bases, J shed 3 bases, and the junction held 7 bases outside the gene matches. The CDR3 is 15 residues long. Germline CDR1 LNHDA, CDR2 SQIVND (reference sequence). CDR3 protein: CASSDPGLGTDTQYF. As DNA, the CDR3 is TGTGCCAGTAGTGATCCGGGACTAGGGACAGATACGCAGTATTTT.

This chain connects TRBV7-9 to TRBJ2-3, with 7 bases identical to TRBD1. The length of the CDR3 is 15 residues. Looked up from germline, CDR1 is SEHNR and CDR2 is FQNEAQ (reference sequence). V gave up 4 bases and J gave up 1 base; unmatched junction bases: 5. The CDR3 spells CASSSGGDGTDTQYF. The CDR3 coding sequence is TGTGCCAGCAGCTCAGGGGGAGACGGCACAGATACGCAGTATTTT.

The chain links TRBV9 to TRBJ1-1; D is ambiguous. Germline CDR1 reads SGDLS; CDR2 reads YYNGEE. V was trimmed by 3 bases and J by 1 base, leaving 13 bases between them. This CDR3 region has 15 residues. The CDR3 loop is CASSAGRAGNTEAFF. In DNA, the CDR3 is TGTGCCAGCAGCGCCGGAAGGGCGGGGAACACTGAAGCTTTCTTT.

The chain recombines TRBV29-1 with TRBJ2-1; 13 bases are shared with TRBD2. Germline V lookup: CDR1 SQVTM, CDR2 ANQGSEA. Unmatched junction bases numbered 10, after V lost 1 base and J lost 7 bases. CDR3 size: 17 residues. The CDR3 DNA reads TGCAGCGTTGAAGGAACTAGCGGGAGGGCCTGGCGGAATGAGCAGTTCTTC. As protein: CSVEGTSGRAWRNEQFF.

This rearrangement joins TRBV11-2 to TRBJ2-5; a possible D gene is TRBD2 (7 bases). Germline loops: CDR1 SGHAT, CDR2 FQNNGV. This CDR3 region has 15 residues. V lost 3 bases to trimming and J lost 0 bases, with 11 bases between them. Here the CDR3 reads CASSFLGGHQETQYF. In DNA form, the CDR3 reads TGTGCCAGCAGCTTCCTCGGGGGGCACCAAGAGACCCAGTACTTC.

This clone was observed a few times. V and J are TRBV29-1 and TRBJ2-4, with D perhaps given as TRBD1 or TRBD2 (5 bases each). The CDR3 length is 13 residues. Germline V gene sequence: CDR1 SQVTM, CDR2 ANQGSEA. V was cut by 4 bases and J by 10 bases, with 17 bases left in between. The CDR3 protein is CSVAIQGTVIQYF. DNA of the CDR3: TGCAGCGTTGCTATACAAGGGACGGTTATTCAGTACTTC.

The chain carries TRBV25-1 and TRBJ2-2; possible D gene TRBD1, 5 bases. The CDR3 runs to 14 residues. Trimming took off 5 bases at V and 2 bases at J, with 9 bases between the two ends. The germline V gene encodes CDR1 MGHDK and CDR2 SYGVNS. This CDR3 reads CASSPGLNTGELFF. CDR3 nucleotide sequence: TGTGCCAGCAGTCCAGGGTTAAACACCGGGGAGCTGTTTTTT.

The chain couples TRBV15 to TRBJ2-2; D might be TRBD1 (6 bases). The germline V gene encodes CDR1 LNHNV and CDR2 YYDKDF (reference sequence). The CDR3 has 16 amino acids. V lost 3 bases and J lost 5, with 16 bases in between. The CDR3 here is CATSSGTGRRTGELFF. Here the CDR3 DNA reads TGTGCCACCAGCAGCGGAACAGGGCGAAGAACCGGGGAGCTGTTTTTT.

The chain joins TRBV9 to TRBJ2-3; tentative D call: TRBD1 (5 bases). V was pared by 4 bases and J by 0 bases, with 12 bases between. CDR1 is SGDLS, CDR2 YYNGEE, per germline. CDR3 size: 15 residues. CDR3 region: CASSTLGVSTDTQYF. The DNA for the CDR3 is TGTGCCAGCAGCACTCTAGGGGTTAGCACAGATACGCAGTATTTT.

The chain uses TRBV6-1 and TRBJ1-1; D call uncertain. Germline CDR1 reads MNHNS; CDR2 reads SASEGT. This CDR3 has 14 residues. V was clipped by 7 bases and J by 3 bases, with 15 bases between them. Here the CDR3 reads CASTFSTGDTEAFF. DNA of the CDR3: TGTGCCAGCACCTTTAGCACTGGCGACACTGAAGCTTTCTTT.

This clone was detected only a few times. The V and J genes are TRBV5-1 and TRBJ1-2, with TRBD1 matching 10 bases. Per the germline V gene, CDR1 is SGHRS and CDR2 is YFSETQ. The CDR3 consists of 14 residues. With 4 bases clipped from V and 5 bases from J, the junction kept 5 bases outside the gene matches. CDR3 sequence: CASSGTGDAYGYTF. Written as DNA, the CDR3 is TGCGCCAGCAGCGGGACAGGGGACGCTTATGGCTACACCTTC.

A few counts support this clone. The rearrangement joins TRBV19 to TRBJ2-1; TRBD1 agrees at 8 bases. Germline CDR1 LNHDA, CDR2 SQIVND (reference sequence). The CDR3 runs 13 residues. V gave up 8 bases and J gave up 4 bases; unmatched junction bases: 4. CDR3 nucleotide sequence: TGTGCCAGTGGACAGGGCTCGTACAATGAGCAGTTCTTC. Protein sequence: CASGQGSYNEQFF.

The rearrangement links TRBV28 to TRBJ1-5, with 8 bases fitting TRBD1. Trimming cost V 6 bases and J 5 bases; bases outside gene matches: 3. The CDR3 is made up of 13 amino acids. The germline gives CDR1 MDHEN, CDR2 SYDVKM. CDR3 in amino acids: CASRETGDQPQHF. The DNA for the CDR3 is TGTGCCAGCAGGGAGACAGGGGATCAGCCCCAGCATTTT.

This clone was found a few times. This rearrangement joins TRBV18 to TRBJ2-1, with 8 bases fitting TRBD2. Germline V gene sequence: CDR1 KGHSH, CDR2 LQKENI. The CDR3 contains 14 residues. With V trimmed by 2 bases and J by 7 bases, 4 bases remained unmatched. DNA for the CDR3: TGTGCCAGCTCACCAATAGCGGGAAAAAATGAGCAGTTCTTC. Its protein product is CASSPIAGKNEQFF.

This clone counts as medium-sized (0.01 to 0.1%). The chain combines TRBV11-2 with TRBJ1-5, with D possibly matching TRBD1 (5 bases). This CDR3 has 14 amino acids. V was clipped by 1 base and J by 2 bases, with 6 bases between them. CDR1 and CDR2 (germline): SGHAT, FQNNGV. CDR3 residues: CASSLGGGNQPQHF. In DNA, the CDR3 is TGTGCCAGCAGCTTAGGAGGGGGCAATCAGCCCCAGCATTTT.

This rearrangement joins TRBV19 to TRBJ1-4; 7 bases match TRBD1. The V and J ends lost 5 bases and 8 bases, in that order; junction bases with no gene match: 14. Germline-derived CDR1 and CDR2 are LNHDA and SQIVND (reference sequence). This CDR3 comprises 16 residues. The CDR3 protein is CASSEGQLLRGEKLFF. The CDR3 nucleotides read TGTGCCAGTAGTGAGGGACAGTTACTTAGAGGGGAAAAACTGTTTTTT. Full variable domain (missing parts from reference TRBV19 and TRBJ1-4): DGGITQSPKYLFRKEGQNVTLSCEQNLNHDAMYWYRQDPGQGLRLIYYSQIVNDFQKGDIAEGYSVSREKKESFPLTVTSAQKNPTAFYLCASSEGQLLRGEKLFFGSGTQLSVL.

CDR3 amino acids: CATRLGLAGETQYF. The CDR3 DNA follows: TGTGCCACCAGACTTGGACTAGCCGGGGAGACCCAGTACTTC. The rearrangement joins TRBV15 to TRBJ2-5; 8 bases match TRBD2. The V segment lost 6 bases and the J segment 5 bases; nucleotides outside the gene matches: 8. The CDR3 extends over 14 amino acids. CDR1 is LNHNV, CDR2 YYDKDF, per germline (reference sequence).

By share, this clone counts as medium-sized. The J gene is TRBJ1-1, the V gene TRBV2; D possibly corresponds to TRBD1 (5 bases). Per the germline V gene, CDR1 is SNHLY and CDR2 is FYNNEI. This CDR3 has 13 amino acids. Between the trimmed V and J ends, which lost 8 bases and 5 bases, there was a span of 15 bases. CDR3 coding DNA: TGTGCCAGCGGGGGGGGAATAAGGACTGAAGCTTTCTTT. Protein sequence: CASGGGIRTEAFF.

This clone was detected only a few times. The chain couples TRBV30 to TRBJ2-5; tentatively, D is TRBD1 or TRBD2 (5 bases each). Germline CDR1 and CDR2: GTSNPN and SVGIG (reference sequence). The CDR3 is made up of 13 amino acids. Trimming took off 2 bases at V and 5 bases at J, with 12 bases between the two ends. CDR3 residues: CAWSRGDSETQYF. CDR3 nucleotide sequence: TGTGCCTGGAGTCGAGGGGATTCGGAGACCCAGTACTTC.

The chain uses TRBV4-2 and TRBJ1-2; TRBD1 matches at 10 bases. Germline CDR1 reads LGHNA; CDR2 reads YNFKEQ. This CDR3 region has 15 residues. V was pared by 1 base and J by 3 bases, with 2 bases of the junction left unmatched. The CDR3 sequence is CASSQGTGGDYGYTF. Written as DNA, the CDR3 is TGTGCCAGCAGCCAAGGGACAGGGGGGGACTATGGCTACACCTTC.